This T cell receptor beta chain was identified during a study of cytomegalovirus exposure and HLA in healthy donors. V trimming: 4 bases; J trimming: 2 bases; junction bases outside the gene matches: 5. Germline CDR1 is SGHDT and CDR2 is YYEEEE. The CDR3 is made up of 15 amino acids. The study ran its PCR with 60 Vbeta and 13 Jbeta primers. Method: immunoSEQ multiplex PCR; TCRdb's copy keeps in-frame clones and lacks some. The sample lists 140,000 to 150,000 clones, 60% to 85% occurring once. This TCR was recovered from a man aged 40-49 years in good health and CMV-seropositive. The chain employs TRBV5-6 and TRBJ2-2, with 7 bases identical to TRBD1. Sequences were obtained from PBMCs. The DNA for the CDR3 is TGTGCCAGCAGCCACCGGACAGGAAACACCGGGGAGCTGTTTTTT. Translated: CASSHRTGNTGELFF.